These T cell receptor beta chains were read from a single sample in a study of cytomegalovirus exposure and HLA in healthy donors. Only in-frame clones appear in the TCRdb table, and some are missing; sequencing was by immunoSEQ multiplex PCR. The sample yields over 120,000 clones, roughly four fifths seen once. What was sequenced was PBMCs. The receptors stem from a woman aged 55-69 years in good health and CMV-seropositive. CDR3s leave out the opening cysteine and the closing phenylalanine or tryptophan.

v_gene,j_gene,CDR3aa
TRBV28,TRBJ2-1,ASSLAGAGLNEQF
TRBV7-8,TRBJ2-7,ASSLGPAGGAYEQY
TRBV7-9,TRBJ2-7,ASSLTLATEREQY
TRBV7-3,TRBJ2-5,ASSLTSASRETQY
TRBV11-2,TRBJ2-7,ASSPRVGGRSYEQY
TRBV27,TRBJ2-5,ASRPPDRGDQETQY
TRBV5-4,TRBJ2-1,ASSPGLAGGRDEQF
TRBV23-1,TRBJ1-5,ASSQGGYQGLDQPQH
TRBV7-9,TRBJ2-7,ASSPLTSYEQY
TRBV7-8,TRBJ2-5,ASSLGWREPQETQY
TRBV4-1,TRBJ1-5,ASSQVFRGGGPNQPQH
TRBV27,TRBJ1-1,ASSLRPQGDTEAF
TRBV5-1,TRBJ2-3,ASSGGTIAGDTQY
TRBV7-6,TRBJ2-7,ASSLVRTGPTSSYEQY
TRBV19,TRBJ1-1,ASIRQGGQGEAF
TRBV14,TRBJ2-7,ASRLSGASYEQY
TRBV7-8,TRBJ1-5,ASSSGQISNQPQH
TRBV6-5,TRBJ2-3,ASRTGGRDTQY
TRBV5-6,TRBJ2-5,ASSFYGASVETQY
TRBV10-3,TRBJ1-1,AISEPRDREFEAF
TRBV7-9,TRBJ1-2,ASSTPDRAGYGYT
TRBV6-5,TRBJ2-7,ASRDTGEYEQY
TRBV18,TRBJ1-1,ASSPQGNTEAF
TRBV28,TRBJ1-4,ASGPLTGMRGEKLF
TRBV28,-,ASSFPSASYEQY
TRBV10-1,TRBJ2-3,ASSSSGSKDTQY
TRBV27,TRBJ2-5,ASSLGIGGAETQY
TRBV5-6,TRBJ1-1,ASSPDRGPYTEAF
TRBV30,TRBJ1-1,AWGTGGEATEAF
TRBV19,TRBJ2-7,AYTRGQGSYEQY
TRBV19,TRBJ2-6,ASSKTLQGPGSGANVLT
TRBV2,TRBJ1-1,ASRSGAGAF
TRBV30,TRBJ2-7,AWAATSYEQY
TRBV4-3,TRBJ2-3,ASSPTGVDTQY
TRBV6-1,TRBJ2-7,ASSGGTGHSVSYEQY
TRBV6-5,TRBJ1-6,ASSYGQADNSPLH
TRBV7-9,TRBJ2-7,ASSFLASYEQY
TRBV19,TRBJ2-2,ASNPLANTGELF
TRBV29-1,TRBJ1-4,SVVTGTTFEKLF
TRBV28,TRBJ2-7,ASGTGGIYEQY
TRBV5-8,TRBJ2-3,ASSLALLLAGGSDTQY
TRBV10-3,TRBJ1-1,ATIGTGDTEAF
TRBV29-1,TRBJ2-7,SARTGGSYEQY
TRBV29-1,TRBJ1-2,SVEKGSSGGYT
TRBV2,TRBJ1-5,ASNIQGYQPQH
TRBV4-3,TRBJ2-3,ASSQGVLAGDTQY
TRBV7-3,TRBJ2-1,ASSSGTGLVNEQF
TRBV11-2,TRBJ2-1,ASSLEPNNEQF
TRBV28,TRBJ1-1,ASRDQGRITEAF
TRBV28,TRBJ2-2,ASSQGLTGELF
TRBV7-9,TRBJ2-3,ASSLGPRGRQSTDTQY
TRBV30,TRBJ1-3,AWSRLGSGNTIY
TRBV2,TRBJ1-4,ASATGKNEKLF
TRBV5-6,TRBJ2-7,ASSPWYKGTYEQY
TRBV6-6,TRBJ2-7,ASRAGGLNEQY